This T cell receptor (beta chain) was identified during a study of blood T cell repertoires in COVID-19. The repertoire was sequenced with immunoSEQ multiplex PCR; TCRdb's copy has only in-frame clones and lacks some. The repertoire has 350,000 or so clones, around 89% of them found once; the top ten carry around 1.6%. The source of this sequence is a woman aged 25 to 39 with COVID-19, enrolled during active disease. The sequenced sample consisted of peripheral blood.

In DNA, the CDR3 is TGTGCCAGCAGTGAAGCCGGACAGGGCGAAAAACTGTTTTTT. This sequence encodes CASSEAGQGEKLFF. This rearrangement joins TRBV2 to TRBJ1-4; 8 bases align to TRBD1. Germline CDR1 is SNHLY and CDR2 is FYNNEI. V shed 0 bases, J shed 8 bases, and the junction held 2 bases outside the gene matches. This CDR3 is built from 14 residues. Variable domain in full (rest from reference TRBV2 and TRBJ1-4): EPEVTQTPSHQVTQMGQEVILRCVPISNHLYFYWYRQILGQKVEFLVSFYNNEISEKSEIFDDQFSVERPDGSNFTLKIRSTKLEDSAMYFCASSEAGQGEKLFFGSGTQLSVL.